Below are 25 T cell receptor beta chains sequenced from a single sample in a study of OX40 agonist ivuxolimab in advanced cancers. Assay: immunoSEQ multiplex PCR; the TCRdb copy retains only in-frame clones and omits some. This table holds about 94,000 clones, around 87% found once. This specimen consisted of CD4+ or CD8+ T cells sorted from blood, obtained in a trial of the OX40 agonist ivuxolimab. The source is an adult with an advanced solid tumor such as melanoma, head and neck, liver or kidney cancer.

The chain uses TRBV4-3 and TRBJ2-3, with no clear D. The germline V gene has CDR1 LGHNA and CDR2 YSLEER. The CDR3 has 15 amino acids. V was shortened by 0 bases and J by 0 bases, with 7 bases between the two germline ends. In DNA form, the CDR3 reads TGCGCCAGCAGCCAAGATAGGACCAGCACAGATACGCAGTATTTT. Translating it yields CASSQDRTSTDTQYF.

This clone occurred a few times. Here the CDR3 reads CATSGAGSNQPQHF. CDR3 sequence (DNA): TGTGCCACCTCGGGGGCAGGGAGCAATCAGCCCCAGCATTTT. The chain employs TRBV10-3 and TRBJ1-5; a possible D gene is TRBD1 (6 bases). The CDR3 has 14 residues. Looked up from germline, CDR1 is ENHRY and CDR2 is SYGVKD. Trimming removed 10 bases at V and 1 base at J, with 14 bases between.

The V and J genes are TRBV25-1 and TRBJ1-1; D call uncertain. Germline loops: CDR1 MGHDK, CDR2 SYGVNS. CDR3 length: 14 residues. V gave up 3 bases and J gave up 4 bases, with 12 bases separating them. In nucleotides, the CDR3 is TGTGCCAGCAGTGACCCCGAGAGGGCCACTGAAGCTTTCTTT. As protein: CASSDPERATEAFF.

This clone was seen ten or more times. The DNA for the CDR3 is TGTGCCAGCAGGGACACCTCCTATGGCTACACCTTC. Its translation: CASRDTSYGYTF. This chain connects TRBV28 to TRBJ1-2; D might be TRBD1 (5 bases). V was clipped by 6 bases and J by 4 bases, with 9 bases between them. Germline lookup yields CDR1 MDHEN and CDR2 SYDVKM. The CDR3 totals 12 residues.

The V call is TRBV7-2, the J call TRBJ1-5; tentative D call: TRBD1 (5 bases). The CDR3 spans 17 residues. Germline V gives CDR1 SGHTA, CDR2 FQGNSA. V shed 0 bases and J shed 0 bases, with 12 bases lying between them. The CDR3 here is CASSLASQGYSNQPQHF. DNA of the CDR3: TGTGCCAGCAGCTTAGCCTCCCAGGGCTATAGCAATCAGCCCCAGCATTTT.

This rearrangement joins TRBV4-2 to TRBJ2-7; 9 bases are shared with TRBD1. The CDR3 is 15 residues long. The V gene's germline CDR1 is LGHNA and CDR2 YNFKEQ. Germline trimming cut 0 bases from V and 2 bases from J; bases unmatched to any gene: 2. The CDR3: CASSQEGDRAYEQYF. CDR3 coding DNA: TGTGCCAGCAGCCAAGAGGGGGACAGGGCCTACGAGCAGTACTTC.

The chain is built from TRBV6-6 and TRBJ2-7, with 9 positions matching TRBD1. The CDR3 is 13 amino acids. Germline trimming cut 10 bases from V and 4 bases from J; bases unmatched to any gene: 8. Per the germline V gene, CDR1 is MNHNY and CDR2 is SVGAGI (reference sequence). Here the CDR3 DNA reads TGTGCCACCTCGGACAGGGGAGAATACGAGCAGTACTTC. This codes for CATSDRGEYEQYF.

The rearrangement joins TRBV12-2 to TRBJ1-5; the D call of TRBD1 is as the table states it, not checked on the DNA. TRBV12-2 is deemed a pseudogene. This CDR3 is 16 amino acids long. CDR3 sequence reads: CASRRDRVPFHQPQHF. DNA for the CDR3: TGTGCAAGTCGCCGAGACAGGGTCCCTTTTCATCAGCCCCAGCATTTT.

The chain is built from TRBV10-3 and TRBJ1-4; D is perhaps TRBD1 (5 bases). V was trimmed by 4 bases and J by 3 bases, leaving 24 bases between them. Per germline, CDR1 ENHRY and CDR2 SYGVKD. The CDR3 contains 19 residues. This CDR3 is CAISVNRDDDLQPNEKLFF. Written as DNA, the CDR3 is TGTGCCATCAGTGTCAACCGGGACGACGACCTCCAACCTAATGAAAAACTGTTTTTT.

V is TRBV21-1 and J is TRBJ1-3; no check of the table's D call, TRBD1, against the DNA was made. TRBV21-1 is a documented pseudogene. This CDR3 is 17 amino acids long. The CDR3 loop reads CASSKDEQRYSGNTIYF. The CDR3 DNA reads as TGTGCCAGCAGCAAAGATGAACAGAGATACTCTGGAAACACCATATATTTT.

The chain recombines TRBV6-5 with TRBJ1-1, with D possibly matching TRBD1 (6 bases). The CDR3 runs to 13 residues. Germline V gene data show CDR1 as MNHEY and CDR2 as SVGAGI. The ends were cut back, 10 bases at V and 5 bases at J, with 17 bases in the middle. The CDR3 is CATVGASSTEAFF. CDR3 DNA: TGTGCCACCGTGGGGGCTTCAAGTACTGAAGCTTTCTTT.

CDR3 in amino acids: CASSPQGLDQPQHF. In DNA form, the CDR3 reads TGTGCCAGCTCACCACAGGGTCTGGATCAGCCCCAGCATTTT. The V gene is TRBV18, the J gene TRBJ1-5; no firm D call. The CDR3 runs 14 residues. Germline values: CDR1 KGHSH, CDR2 LQKENI. V lost 1 base and J 5 bases, leaving 9 bases between the germline ends. Looking up the rest from reference TRBV18 and TRBJ1-5 gives the full variable domain: NAGVMQNPRHLVRRRGQEARLRCSPMKGHSHVYWYRQLPEEGLKFMVYLQKENIIDESGMPKERFSAEFPKEGPSILRIQQVVRGDSAAYFCASSPQGLDQPQHFGDGTRLSIL.

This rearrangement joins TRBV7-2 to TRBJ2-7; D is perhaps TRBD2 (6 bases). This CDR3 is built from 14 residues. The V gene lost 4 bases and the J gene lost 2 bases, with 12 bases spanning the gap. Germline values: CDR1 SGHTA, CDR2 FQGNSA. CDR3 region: CASSSDYPPYEQYF. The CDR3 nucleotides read TGTGCCAGCAGCTCGGACTACCCCCCCTACGAGCAGTACTTC.

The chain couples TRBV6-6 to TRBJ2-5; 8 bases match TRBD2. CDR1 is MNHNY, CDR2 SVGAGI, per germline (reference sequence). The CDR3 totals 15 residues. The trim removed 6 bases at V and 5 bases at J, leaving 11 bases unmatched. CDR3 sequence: CASRMSGGPGETQYF. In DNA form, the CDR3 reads TGTGCCAGCAGGATGAGCGGGGGCCCCGGGGAGACCCAGTACTTC.

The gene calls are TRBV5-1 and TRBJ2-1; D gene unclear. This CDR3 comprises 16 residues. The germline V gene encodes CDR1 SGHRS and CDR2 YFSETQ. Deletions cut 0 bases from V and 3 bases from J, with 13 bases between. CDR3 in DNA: TGCGCCAGCAGCTTGGACTCACCGACCAACTACAATGAGCAGTTCTTC. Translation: CASSLDSPTNYNEQFF.

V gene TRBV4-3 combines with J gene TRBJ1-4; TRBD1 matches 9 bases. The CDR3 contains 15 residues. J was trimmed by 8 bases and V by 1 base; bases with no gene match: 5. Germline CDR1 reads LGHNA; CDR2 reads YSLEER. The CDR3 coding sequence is TGCGCCAGCAGCCAAGGGGACAGGGTGGGAGAAAAACTGTTTTTT. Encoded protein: CASSQGDRVGEKLFF.

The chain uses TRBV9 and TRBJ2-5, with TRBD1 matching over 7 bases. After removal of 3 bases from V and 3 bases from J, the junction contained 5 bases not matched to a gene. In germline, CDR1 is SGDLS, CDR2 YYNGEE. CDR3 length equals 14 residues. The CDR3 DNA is TGTGCCAGCAGCGCGGCAGGGGGTAAAGAGACCCAGTACTTC. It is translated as CASSAAGGKETQYF.

As DNA, the CDR3 is TGCGCCAGCAGCCAAGCGGGGGTAGAAAAACTGTTTTTT. It is translated as CASSQAGVEKLFF. V usage is TRBV4-1 and J usage is TRBJ1-4; tentative D call: TRBD1 (5 bases). Germline CDR1 and CDR2: MGHRA and YSYEKL. This CDR3 region has 13 residues. The germline V and J ends were trimmed by 1 base and 8 bases, with 8 bases remaining between them.

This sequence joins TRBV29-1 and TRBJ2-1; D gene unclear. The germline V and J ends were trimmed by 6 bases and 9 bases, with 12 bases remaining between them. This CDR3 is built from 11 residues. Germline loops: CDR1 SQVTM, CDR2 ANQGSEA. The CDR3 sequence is CSVTVRSEQFF. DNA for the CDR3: TGCAGCGTGACTGTAAGGAGTGAGCAGTTCTTC.

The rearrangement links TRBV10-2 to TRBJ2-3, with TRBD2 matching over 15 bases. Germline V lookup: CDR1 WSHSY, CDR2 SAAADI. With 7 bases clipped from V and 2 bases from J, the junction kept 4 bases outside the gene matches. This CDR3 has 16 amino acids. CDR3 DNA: TGCGCCAGCACCGGACTAGCGGGGGGGCCCACAGATACGCAGTATTTT. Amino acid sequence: CASTGLAGGPTDTQYF.

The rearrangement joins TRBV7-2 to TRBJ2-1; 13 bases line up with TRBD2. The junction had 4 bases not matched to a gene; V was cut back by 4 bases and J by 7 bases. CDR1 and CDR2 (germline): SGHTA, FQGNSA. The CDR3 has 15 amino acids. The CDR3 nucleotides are TGTGCCAGCAGCTCAAGACTAGCGGGGGGAAATGAGCAGTTCTTC. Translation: CASSSRLAGGNEQFF.

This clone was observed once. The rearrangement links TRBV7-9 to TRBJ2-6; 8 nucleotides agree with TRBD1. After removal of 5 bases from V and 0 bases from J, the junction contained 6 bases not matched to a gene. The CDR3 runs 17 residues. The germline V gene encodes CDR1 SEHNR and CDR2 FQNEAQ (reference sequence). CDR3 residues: CASSINRGSSGANVLTF. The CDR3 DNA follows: TGTGCCAGCAGCATTAACAGGGGGAGCTCTGGGGCCAACGTCCTGACTTTC. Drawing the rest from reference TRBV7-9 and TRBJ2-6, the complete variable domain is DTGVSQNPRHKITKRGQNVTFRCDPISEHNRLYWYRQTLGQGPEFLTYFQNEAQLEKSRLLSDRFSAERPKGSFSTLEIQRTEQGDSAMYLCASSINRGSSGANVLTFGAGSRLTVL.

Written as DNA, the CDR3 is TGTGCTAGTGCCCAATCCCTGGACAGGGGAAAAAACATTCAGTACTTC. Its protein is CASAQSLDRGKNIQYF. The rearrangement uses TRBV12-5 and TRBJ2-4, with 9 bases lining up with TRBD1. Germline CDR1 reads LGHNT; CDR2 reads FRNRAP. The CDR3 spans 16 residues. V shed 7 bases and J 4 bases; nucleotides not matched to a gene: 11.

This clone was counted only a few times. This chain's CDR3 is CASSQWDRGISSGANVLTF. In nucleotides, the CDR3 is TGTGCCAGCAGCCAATGGGACAGGGGGATAAGCTCTGGGGCCAACGTCCTGACTTTC. The rearrangement uses TRBV14 and TRBJ2-6, with TRBD1 matching 11 bases. V dropped 2 bases and J dropped 0; count of bases not matched to a gene: 6. This CDR3 spans 19 amino acids. CDR1 and CDR2 (germline): SGHDN, FVKESK.

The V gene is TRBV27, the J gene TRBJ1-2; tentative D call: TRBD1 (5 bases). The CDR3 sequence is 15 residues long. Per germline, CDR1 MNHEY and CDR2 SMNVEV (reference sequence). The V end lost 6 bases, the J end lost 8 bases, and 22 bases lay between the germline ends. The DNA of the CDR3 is TGTGCCAGCAGCCCTGCTACAGGTTTCTCTCGGGGCTACACCTTC. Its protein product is CASSPATGFSRGYTF.